A single sample gave rise to the 10 T cell receptor beta chains below, sequenced in a study of blood T cells in healthy people across ages. A second PCR, run for roughly 7 to 11 cycles, used a sample-barcoded 5' primer plus a J-beta primer mix. One entry per CDR3 protein, called by TCRdb with MiXCR from the 5' RACE reads. The table has about 1.8 million distinct CDR3 sequences, approximately 50% seen once. Specimen: blood. The receptors come from a middle-aged woman in good health.

The chain recombines TRBV6-5 with TRBJ2-5; 8 bases are shared with TRBD1. The CDR3 spans 16 residues. With V trimmed by 0 bases and J by 5 bases, 8 bases remained unmatched. Germline V gene data show CDR1 as MNHEY and CDR2 as SVGAGI. The CDR3 DNA reads TGTGCCAGCAGTTACTCGGCGCAGGGGGCTGGGGAGACCCAGTACTTC. Protein: CASSYSAQGAGETQYF.

This sequence joins TRBV3-1 and TRBJ1-2; 7 bases are shared with TRBD1. There are 15 residues in the CDR3. Germline-derived CDR1 and CDR2 are LGHDT and YNNKEL (reference sequence). V was clipped by 1 base and J by 8 bases; unmatched bases: 10. CDR3 DNA sequence: TGTGCCAGCAGCCAAGTCTTTACAGGGGCGAAGGGCTACACCTTC. Its translation: CASSQVFTGAKGYTF. Filled out from reference TRBV3-1 and TRBJ1-2, the complete variable domain reads DTAVSQTPKYLVTQMGNDKSIKCEQNLGHDTMYWYKQDSKKFLKIMFSYNNKELIINETVPNRFSPKSPDKAHLNLHINSLELGDSAVYFCASSQVFTGAKGYTFGSGTRLTVV.

The rearrangement links TRBV12-3 or TRBV12-4 to TRBJ1-2; the D is unclear. The CDR3 length is 11 residues. V was shortened by 5 bases and J by 6 bases, with 7 bases between the two germline ends. Here the CDR3 reads CASSAWDGYTF. As DNA, the CDR3 is TGTGCCAGCAGTGCCTGGGATGGCTACACCTTC.

The rearrangement links TRBV7-6 to TRBJ2-5; the D call may be TRBD1 or TRBD2 (5 bases each). This CDR3 contains 12 residues. Germline assignment: CDR1 SGHVS and CDR2 FNYEAQ. V was trimmed by 5 bases and J by 11 bases, leaving 15 bases between them. This CDR3 reads CASSPGTAGQYF. CDR3 DNA sequence: TGTGCCAGCAGCCCCGGGACCGCAGGGCAGTACTTC. Looking up the rest from reference TRBV7-6 and TRBJ2-5 gives the full variable domain: GAGVSQSPRYKVTKRGQDVALRCDPISGHVSLYWYRQALGQGPEFLTYFNYEAQQDKSGLPNDRFSAERPEGSISTLTIQRTEQRDSAMYRCASSPGTAGQYFGPGTRLLVL.

The V and J genes are TRBV6-2 or TRBV6-3 and TRBJ2-3; perhaps TRBD2 as D (5 bases). The CDR3 has 14 amino acids. The V end was cut by 5 bases, the J end by 5 bases, with 14 bases between. CDR1 is MNHEY, CDR2 SVGEGT, per germline. For the CDR3, the DNA is TGTGCCAGCAGTGAGCCACAAACTAGAGATACGCAGTATTTT. Translating it yields CASSEPQTRDTQYF.

The V gene is TRBV4-2, the J gene TRBJ2-1; 7 positions agree with TRBD2. This CDR3 has 20 residues. Germline assignment: CDR1 LGHNA and CDR2 YNFKEQ. V was pared by 1 base and J by 0 bases, with 15 bases of the junction left unmatched. CDR3 residues: CASSQGPPNLGTNSYNEQFF. CDR3 DNA sequence: TGTGCCAGCAGCCAAGGCCCACCTAACCTCGGGACTAACTCCTACAATGAGCAGTTCTTC.

This sequence joins TRBV12-3 or TRBV12-4 and TRBJ1-5; 11 bases line up with TRBD1. The CDR3 extends over 22 amino acids. Trimming at V came to 6 bases and at J to 0 bases, leaving 22 bases not matched to a gene. The CDR3 coding sequence is TGTGCCAGCAGGCGAGGCCGTCGGACAGGGGGCGCAGAAGAGGATAGCAATCAGCCCCAGCATTTT. This translates into CASRRGRRTGGAEEDSNQPQHF.

In the case of this clonotype: This sequence may be a read error, since a much larger clone differs from it by one base. V gene TRBV29-1 combines with J gene TRBJ2-7; TRBD1 or TRBD2 may be the D gene (5 bases each). V was cut by 7 bases and J by 10 bases, with 23 bases left in between. This CDR3 spans 13 amino acids. The germline V gene encodes CDR1 SQVTM and CDR2 ANQGSEA. The CDR3 nucleotides are TGCAGCGCGTTTACAGTTCGGGACGAGGCCCAGTACTTC. This gives the protein CSAFTVRDEAQYF.

V gene TRBV6-6 combines with J gene TRBJ2-5; the D is unclear. This CDR3 is built from 15 residues. The germline V gene has CDR1 MNHNY and CDR2 SVGAGI (reference sequence). Deletions cut 5 bases from V and 4 bases from J, with 17 bases between. CDR3 amino acids: CASSINTASRETQYF. The CDR3 nucleotides are TGTGCCAGCAGTATCAACACGGCATCGAGAGAGACCCAGTACTTC.

The CDR3 DNA sequence: TGTGCCAGCAGCTTAGAAATCGGCAGGGCGGACACTGAAGCTTTCTTT. Translating gives CASSLEIGRADTEAFF. This sequence joins TRBV7-9 and TRBJ1-1, with D perhaps matching TRBD1 (5 bases). Looked up from germline, CDR1 is SEHNR and CDR2 is FQNEAQ (reference sequence). The V end was cut by 1 base, the J end by 3 bases, with 15 bases between. The CDR3 extends over 16 amino acids.